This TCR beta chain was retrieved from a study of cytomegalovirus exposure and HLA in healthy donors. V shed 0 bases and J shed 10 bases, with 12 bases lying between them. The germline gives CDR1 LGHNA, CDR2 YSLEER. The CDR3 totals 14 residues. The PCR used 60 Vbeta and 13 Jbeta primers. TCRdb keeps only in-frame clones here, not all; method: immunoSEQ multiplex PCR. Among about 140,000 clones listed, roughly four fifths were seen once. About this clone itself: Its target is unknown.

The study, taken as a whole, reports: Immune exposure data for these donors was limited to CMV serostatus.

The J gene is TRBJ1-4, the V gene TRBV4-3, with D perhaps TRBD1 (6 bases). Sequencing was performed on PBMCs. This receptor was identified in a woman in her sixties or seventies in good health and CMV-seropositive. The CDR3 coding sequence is TGCGCCAGCAGCCAAGACAGGGGTGTCGGAAAACTGTTTTTT. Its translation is CASSQDRGVGKLFF.